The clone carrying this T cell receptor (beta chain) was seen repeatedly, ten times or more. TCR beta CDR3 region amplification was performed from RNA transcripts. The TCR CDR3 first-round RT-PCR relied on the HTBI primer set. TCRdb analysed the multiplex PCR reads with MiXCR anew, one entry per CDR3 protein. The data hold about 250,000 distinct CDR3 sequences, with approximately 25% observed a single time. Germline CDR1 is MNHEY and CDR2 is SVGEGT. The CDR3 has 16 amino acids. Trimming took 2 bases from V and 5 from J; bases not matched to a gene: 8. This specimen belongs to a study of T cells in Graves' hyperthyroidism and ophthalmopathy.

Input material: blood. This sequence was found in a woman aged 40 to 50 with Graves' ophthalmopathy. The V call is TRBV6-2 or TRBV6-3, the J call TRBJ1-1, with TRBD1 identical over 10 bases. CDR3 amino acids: CASSYPIDRGQTEAFF. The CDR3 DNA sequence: TGTGCCAGCAGTTACCCGATAGACAGGGGGCAGACTGAAGCTTTCTTT.